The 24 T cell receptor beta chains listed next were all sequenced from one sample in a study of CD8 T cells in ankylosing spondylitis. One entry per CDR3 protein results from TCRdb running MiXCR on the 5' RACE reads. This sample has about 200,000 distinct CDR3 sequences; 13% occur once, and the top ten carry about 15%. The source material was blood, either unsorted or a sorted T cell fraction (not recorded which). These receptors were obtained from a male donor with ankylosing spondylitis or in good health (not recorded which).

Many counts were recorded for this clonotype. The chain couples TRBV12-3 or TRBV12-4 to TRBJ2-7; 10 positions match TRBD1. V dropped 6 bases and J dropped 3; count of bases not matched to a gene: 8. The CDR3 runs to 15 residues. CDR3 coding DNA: TGTGCCAGCAGCCTAAGCGGGACAGGGGTCTACGAGCAGTACTTC. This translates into CASSLSGTGVYEQYF.

CDR3 residues: CASSPQAGGRVEQFF. The CDR3, as DNA: TGTGCCAGCAGCCCCCAAGCGGGAGGGAGGGTTGAGCAGTTCTTC. The chain is built from TRBV3-1 and TRBJ2-1, with 10 bases matching TRBD2. V gave up 4 bases and J gave up 9 bases; unmatched junction bases: 9. Germline assignment: CDR1 LGHDT and CDR2 YNNKEL (reference sequence). The length of the CDR3 is 15 residues.

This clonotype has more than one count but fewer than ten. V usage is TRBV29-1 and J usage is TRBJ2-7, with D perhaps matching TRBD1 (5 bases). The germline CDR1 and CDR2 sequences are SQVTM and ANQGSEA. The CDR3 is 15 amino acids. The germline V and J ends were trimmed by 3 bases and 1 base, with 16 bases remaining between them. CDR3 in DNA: TGCAGCGTTGAGAGTTTGGACAATGAGTCCTACGAGCAGTACTTC. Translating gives CSVESLDNESYEQYF.

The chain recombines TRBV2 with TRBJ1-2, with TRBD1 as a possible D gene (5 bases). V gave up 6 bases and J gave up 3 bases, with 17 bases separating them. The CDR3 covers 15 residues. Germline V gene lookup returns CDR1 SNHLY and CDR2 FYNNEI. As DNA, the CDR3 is TGTGCCAGCAGCGTCACCTGGGGGACGGACTATGGCTACACCTTC. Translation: CASSVTWGTDYGYTF.

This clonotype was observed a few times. CDR3 nucleotides: TGTGCCAGCAGTTCCACCCGTGGGAACACTGAAGCTTTCTTT. The encoded protein is CASSSTRGNTEAFF. The V gene is TRBV27, the J gene TRBJ1-1; no definite D call. The CDR3 length is 14 residues. Germline V gene sequence: CDR1 MNHEY, CDR2 SMNVEV (reference sequence). V lost 4 bases and J lost 1, with 10 bases in between.

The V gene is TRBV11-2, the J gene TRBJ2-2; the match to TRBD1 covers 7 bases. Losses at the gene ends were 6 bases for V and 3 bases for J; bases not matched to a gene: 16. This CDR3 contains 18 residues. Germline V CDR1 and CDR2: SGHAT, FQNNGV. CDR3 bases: TGTGCCAGCAGTTCACCTGGCACAGGGGCCTTGGACACCGGGGAGCTGTTTTTT. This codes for CASSSPGTGALDTGELFF.

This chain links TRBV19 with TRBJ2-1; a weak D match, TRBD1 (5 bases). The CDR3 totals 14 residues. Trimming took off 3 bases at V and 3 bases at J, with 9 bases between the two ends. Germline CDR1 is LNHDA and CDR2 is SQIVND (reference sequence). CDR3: CASSIQGVYNEQFF. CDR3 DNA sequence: TGTGCCAGTAGTATCCAGGGCGTCTACAATGAGCAGTTCTTC.

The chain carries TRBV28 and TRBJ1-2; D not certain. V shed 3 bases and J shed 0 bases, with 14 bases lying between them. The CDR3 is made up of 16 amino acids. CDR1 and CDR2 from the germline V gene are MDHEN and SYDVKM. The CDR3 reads CASSFPPGRTNYGYTF. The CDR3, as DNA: TGTGCCAGCAGTTTCCCCCCGGGAAGAACTAACTATGGCTACACCTTC.

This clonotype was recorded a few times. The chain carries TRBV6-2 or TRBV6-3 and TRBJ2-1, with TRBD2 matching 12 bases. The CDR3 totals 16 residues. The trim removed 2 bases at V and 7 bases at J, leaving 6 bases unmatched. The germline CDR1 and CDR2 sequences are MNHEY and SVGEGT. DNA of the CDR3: TGTGCCAGCAGTTACCAACTAGCGGGAGGACTTAATGAGCAGTTCTTC. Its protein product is CASSYQLAGGLNEQFF.

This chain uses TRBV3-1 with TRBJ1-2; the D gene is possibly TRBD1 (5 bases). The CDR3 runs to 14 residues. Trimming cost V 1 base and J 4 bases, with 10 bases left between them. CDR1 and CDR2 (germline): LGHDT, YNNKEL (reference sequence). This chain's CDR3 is CASSQGGRVYGYTF. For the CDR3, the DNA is TGTGCCAGCAGCCAAGGCGGCAGGGTCTATGGCTACACCTTC.

In DNA, the CDR3 is TGTGCCAGCAGACAAGGAATAGTTTACAATGAGCAGTTCTTC. Its protein is CASRQGIVYNEQFF. The rearrangement uses TRBV7-9 and TRBJ2-1; D gene uncertain. V dropped 6 bases and J dropped 4 bases, with 13 bases sitting between them. The length of the CDR3 is 14 residues. Germline-derived CDR1 and CDR2 are SEHNR and FQNEAQ (reference sequence).

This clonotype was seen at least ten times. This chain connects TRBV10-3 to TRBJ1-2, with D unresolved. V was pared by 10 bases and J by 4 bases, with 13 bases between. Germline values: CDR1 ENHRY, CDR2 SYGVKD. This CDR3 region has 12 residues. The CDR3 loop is CATLGDFYGYTF. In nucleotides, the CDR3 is TGTGCCACCCTCGGGGATTTCTATGGCTACACCTTC.

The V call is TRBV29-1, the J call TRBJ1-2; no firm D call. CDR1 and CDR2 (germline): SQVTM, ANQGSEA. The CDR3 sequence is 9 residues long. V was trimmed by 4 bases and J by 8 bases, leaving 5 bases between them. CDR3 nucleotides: TGCAGCGTTGCCAGGGGCTACACCTTC. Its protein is CSVARGYTF.

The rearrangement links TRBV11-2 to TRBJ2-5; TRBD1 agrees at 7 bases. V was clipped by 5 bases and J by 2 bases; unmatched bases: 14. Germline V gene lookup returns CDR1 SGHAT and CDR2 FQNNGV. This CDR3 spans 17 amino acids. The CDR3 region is CASSPRPLDREQETQYF. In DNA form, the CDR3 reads TGTGCCAGCAGCCCCCGCCCCCTCGACAGGGAACAAGAGACCCAGTACTTC.

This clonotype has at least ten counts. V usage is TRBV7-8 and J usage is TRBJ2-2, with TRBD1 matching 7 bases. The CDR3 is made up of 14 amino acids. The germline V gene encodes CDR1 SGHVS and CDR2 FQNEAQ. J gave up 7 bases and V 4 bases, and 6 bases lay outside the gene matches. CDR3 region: CASSSPRGIGELFF. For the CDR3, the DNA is TGTGCCAGCAGCTCCCCCAGGGGGATCGGGGAGCTGTTTTTT.

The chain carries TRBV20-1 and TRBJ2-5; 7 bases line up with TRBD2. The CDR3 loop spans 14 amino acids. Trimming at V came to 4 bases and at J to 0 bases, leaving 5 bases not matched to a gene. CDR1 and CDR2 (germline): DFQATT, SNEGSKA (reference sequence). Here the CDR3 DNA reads TGCAGTGCTACCCTAGCGGAAAACCAAGAGACCCAGTACTTC. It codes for CSATLAENQETQYF.

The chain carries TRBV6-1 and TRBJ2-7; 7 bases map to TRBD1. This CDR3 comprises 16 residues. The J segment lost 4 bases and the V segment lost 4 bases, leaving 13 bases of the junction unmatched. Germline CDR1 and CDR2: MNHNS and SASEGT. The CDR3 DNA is TGTGCCAGCAGTGCCGTCGACAGGGCAGTCGAGTACGAGCAGTACTTC. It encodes CASSAVDRAVEYEQYF.

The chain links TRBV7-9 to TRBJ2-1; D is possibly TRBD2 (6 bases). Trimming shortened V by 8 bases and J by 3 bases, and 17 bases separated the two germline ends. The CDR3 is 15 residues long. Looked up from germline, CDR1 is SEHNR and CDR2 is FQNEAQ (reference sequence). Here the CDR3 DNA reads TGTGCCAGCGCGTCGACGGGAGCCATCTACAATGAGCAGTTCTTC. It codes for CASASTGAIYNEQFF. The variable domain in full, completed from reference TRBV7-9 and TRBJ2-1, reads DTGVSQNPRHKITKRGQNVTFRCDPISEHNRLYWYRQTLGQGPEFLTYFQNEAQLEKSRLLSDRFSAERPKGSFSTLEIQRTEQGDSAMYLCASASTGAIYNEQFFGPGTRLTVL.

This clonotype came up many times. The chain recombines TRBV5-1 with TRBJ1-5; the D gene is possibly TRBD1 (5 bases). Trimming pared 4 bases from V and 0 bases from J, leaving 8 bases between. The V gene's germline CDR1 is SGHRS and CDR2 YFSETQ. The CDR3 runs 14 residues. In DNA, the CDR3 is TGCGCCAGCAGCCCGGACAATAGCAATCAGCCCCAGCATTTT. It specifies CASSPDNSNQPQHF.

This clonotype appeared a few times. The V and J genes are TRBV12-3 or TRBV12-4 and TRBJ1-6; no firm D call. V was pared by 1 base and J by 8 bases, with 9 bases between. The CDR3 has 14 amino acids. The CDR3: CASSLGGPDSPLHF. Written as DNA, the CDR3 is TGTGCCAGCAGTTTAGGTGGGCCGGATTCACCCCTCCACTTT.

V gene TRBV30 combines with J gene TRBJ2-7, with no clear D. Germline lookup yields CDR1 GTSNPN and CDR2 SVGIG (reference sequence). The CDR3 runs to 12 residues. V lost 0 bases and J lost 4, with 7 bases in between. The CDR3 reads CAWSVVGYEQYF. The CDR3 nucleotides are TGTGCCTGGAGTGTTGTCGGGTACGAGCAGTACTTC. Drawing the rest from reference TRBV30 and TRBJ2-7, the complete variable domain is SQTIHQWPATLVQPVGSPLSLECTVEGTSNPNLYWYRQAAGRGLQLLFYSVGIGQISSEVPQNLSASRPQDRQFILSSKKLLLSDSGFYLCAWSVVGYEQYFGPGTRLTVT.

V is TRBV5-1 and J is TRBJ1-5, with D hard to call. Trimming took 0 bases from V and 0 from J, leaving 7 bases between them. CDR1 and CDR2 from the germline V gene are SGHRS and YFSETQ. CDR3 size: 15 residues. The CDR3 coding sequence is TGCGCCAGCAGCTTGGCCGGTTATAGCAATCAGCCCCAGCATTTT. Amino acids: CASSLAGYSNQPQHF.

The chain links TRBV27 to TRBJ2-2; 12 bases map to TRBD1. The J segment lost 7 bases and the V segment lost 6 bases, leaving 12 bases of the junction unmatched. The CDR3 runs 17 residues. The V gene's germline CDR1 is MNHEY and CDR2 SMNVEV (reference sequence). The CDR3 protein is CASSPFAGQGANGELFF. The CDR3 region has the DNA TGTGCCAGCAGCCCTTTTGCGGGACAGGGGGCGAACGGGGAGCTGTTTTTT.

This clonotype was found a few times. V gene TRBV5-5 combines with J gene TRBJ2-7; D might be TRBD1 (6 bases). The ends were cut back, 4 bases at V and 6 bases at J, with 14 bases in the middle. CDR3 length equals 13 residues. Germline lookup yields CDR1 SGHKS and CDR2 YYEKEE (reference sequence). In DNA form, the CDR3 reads TGTGCCAGCAGCGGCACAGGGCCCCCCGAGCAGTACTTC. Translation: CASSGTGPPEQYF.